The entry below describes one TCR beta chain. Sequenced by immunoSEQ multiplex PCR; TCRdb stores in-frame clones only, minus some. In the table there are around 80,000 clones, around 84% of which are singletons. Germline V lookup: CDR1 KGHDR, CDR2 SFDVKD. CDR3 length: 12 residues. V dropped 7 bases and J dropped 5 bases, with 10 bases sitting between them. This entry belongs to a study of blood T cell repertoires in COVID-19. This receptor was obtained from a man aged 80 or over with active or convalescent COVID-19. The J gene is TRBJ1-2, the V gene TRBV24-1; the D is unclear. Sequencing was carried out using peripheral blood. CDR3: CATRARNYGYTF. In DNA, the CDR3 is TGTGCCACCAGGGCCAGAAATTATGGCTACACCTTC.